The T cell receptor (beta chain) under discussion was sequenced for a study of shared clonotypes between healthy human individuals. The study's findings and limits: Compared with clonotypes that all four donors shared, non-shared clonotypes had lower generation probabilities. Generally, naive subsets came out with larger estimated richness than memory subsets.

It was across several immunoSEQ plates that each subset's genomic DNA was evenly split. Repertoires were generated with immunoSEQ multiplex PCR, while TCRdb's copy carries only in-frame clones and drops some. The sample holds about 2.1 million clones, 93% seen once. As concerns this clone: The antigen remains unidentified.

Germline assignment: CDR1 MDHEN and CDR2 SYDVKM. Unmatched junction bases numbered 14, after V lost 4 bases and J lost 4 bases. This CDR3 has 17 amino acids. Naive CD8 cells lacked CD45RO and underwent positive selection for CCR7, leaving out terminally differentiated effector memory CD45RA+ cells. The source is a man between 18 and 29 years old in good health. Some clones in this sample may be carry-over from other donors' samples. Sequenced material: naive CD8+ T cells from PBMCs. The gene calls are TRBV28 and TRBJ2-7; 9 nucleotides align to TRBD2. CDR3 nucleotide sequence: TGTGCCAGCAGTTCCCAAACCCTGACTAGCGGTTTTTACGAGCAGTACTTC. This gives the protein CASSSQTLTSGFYEQYF.